Listed below are T cell receptor beta chains from one sample, sequenced in a study of blood T cell repertoires in COVID-19. Some clones are missing from TCRdb's copy, which holds only in-frame ones; the method was immunoSEQ multiplex PCR. The profile covers about 380,000 clones, with more than 75% appearing a single time and around 1% taken by the ten largest. Sequenced material: peripheral blood. The receptor source for this set is a human donor with acute or convalescent COVID-19. The donor label of this sample is uncertain. Both conserved end residues are part of each CDR3. A D gene is named only where the DNA matches it firmly.

V gene: TRBV4-1
D gene: NA
J gene: TRBJ2-1
CDR3 protein: CASSQTRNNEQFF

V gene: TRBV2
D gene: NA
J gene: TRBJ1-5
CDR3 protein: CASSQDSNQPQHF

V gene: TRBV3-1/TRBV3-2
D gene: TRBD1
J gene: TRBJ1-2
CDR3 protein: CASSHGTGFGYTF

V gene: TRBV5-1
D gene: TRBD1
J gene: TRBJ1-2
CDR3 protein: CASSQVGTGKNYGYTF

V gene: TRBV3-1/TRBV3-2
D gene: NA
J gene: TRBJ1-1
CDR3 protein: CASSQVAGEAFF

V gene: TRBV5-1
D gene: TRBD1
J gene: TRBJ2-7
CDR3 protein: CASSQTGSSREQYF

V gene: TRBV5-1
D gene: TRBD1
J gene: TRBJ2-3
CDR3 protein: CASSKAPGTGADTQYF

V gene: TRBV5-4
D gene: NA
J gene: TRBJ2-5
CDR3 protein: CASSSAGNQETQYF

V gene: TRBV30
D gene: NA
J gene: TRBJ1-2
CDR3 protein: CASEGPPGYTF

V gene: TRBV2
D gene: NA
J gene: TRBJ1-6
CDR3 protein: CASSGVVTYNSPLHF

V gene: TRBV9
D gene: NA
J gene: TRBJ2-2
CDR3 protein: CASSVAPEGELFF

V gene: TRBV30
D gene: TRBD2
J gene: TRBJ2-5
CDR3 protein: CAWSPGLAGLETQYF

V gene: TRBV12-3/TRBV12-4
D gene: NA
J gene: TRBJ1-2
CDR3 protein: CASRRDVVPGYTF

V gene: TRBV21-1
D gene: NA
J gene: TRBJ2-5
CDR3 protein: CASRTTSGEGTETQYF

V gene: TRBV18
D gene: NA
J gene: TRBJ2-7
CDR3 protein: CASSPLNSYEQYF

V gene: TRBV2
D gene: TRBD1
J gene: TRBJ2-7
CDR3 protein: CASSGQVFGEQYF

V gene: TRBV3-1/TRBV3-2
D gene: NA
J gene: TRBJ1-3
CDR3 protein: CASSLRGSSGNTIYF

V gene: TRBV5-1
D gene: TRBD1
J gene: TRBJ1-2
CDR3 protein: CASSLDRGRGCTF

V gene: TRBV23-1
D gene: NA
J gene: TRBJ2-6
CDR3 protein: CASRLLQGIAGANVLTF

V gene: TRBV7-2
D gene: TRBD1
J gene: TRBJ2-5
CDR3 protein: CASSSSAMRGGKTQYF

V gene: TRBV2
D gene: NA
J gene: TRBJ1-4
CDR3 protein: CASRTQGSSNEKLFF

V gene: TRBV7-2
D gene: TRBD2
J gene: TRBJ2-7
CDR3 protein: CASSSAVRGGAVYEQYF

V gene: TRBV7-9
D gene: NA
J gene: TRBJ1-3
CDR3 protein: CASNLGGGSGNTIYF

V gene: TRBV11-2
D gene: NA
J gene: TRBJ2-7
CDR3 protein: CASSLVSYEQYF

V gene: TRBV12-5
D gene: NA
J gene: TRBJ1-5
CDR3 protein: CASAHPGYSNQPQHF

V gene: TRBV29-1
D gene: NA
J gene: TRBJ2-4
CDR3 protein: CSVEDVAKNIQYF

V gene: TRBV9
D gene: NA
J gene: TRBJ2-1
CDR3 protein: CASSPRSSSYNEQFF

V gene: TRBV20-1
D gene: TRBD1
J gene: TRBJ1-2
CDR3 protein: CSARTGNGYTF

V gene: TRBV7-9
D gene: TRBD1
J gene: TRBJ2-1
CDR3 protein: CASSFPGTGKNEQFF

V gene: TRBV5-8
D gene: NA
J gene: TRBJ2-1
CDR3 protein: CASSPGLSGNEQFF

V gene: TRBV2
D gene: TRBD1
J gene: TRBJ1-1
CDR3 protein: CASNNRGDTEAFF

V gene: TRBV27
D gene: TRBD1
J gene: TRBJ1-2
CDR3 protein: CASSPRQGLGYTF

V gene: TRBV4-1
D gene: NA
J gene: TRBJ1-1
CDR3 protein: CASSQSTEAFF

V gene: TRBV19
D gene: NA
J gene: TRBJ2-4
CDR3 protein: CASSIVGGQNNIQYF

V gene: TRBV5-1
D gene: NA
J gene: TRBJ2-7
CDR3 protein: CASSLDRQVPSYEQYF

V gene: TRBV5-1
D gene: NA
J gene: TRBJ1-4
CDR3 protein: CASSPYPRGSATNEKLFF

V gene: TRBV10-3
D gene: TRBD2
J gene: TRBJ2-7
CDR3 protein: CAISGLAGSGEQYF

V gene: TRBV5-5
D gene: NA
J gene: TRBJ1-6
CDR3 protein: CASSFDRRNNSPLHF

V gene: TRBV12-3/TRBV12-4
D gene: NA
J gene: TRBJ2-5
CDR3 protein: CASSFSETQYF

V gene: TRBV28
D gene: NA
J gene: TRBJ2-6
CDR3 protein: CASSPIFSGANVLTF

V gene: TRBV5-1
D gene: TRBD1
J gene: TRBJ1-1
CDR3 protein: CASSSTPQGDTEAFF

V gene: TRBV14
D gene: NA
J gene: TRBJ1-1
CDR3 protein: CASSQLRGRGANTEAFF

V gene: TRBV6-5
D gene: TRBD1
J gene: TRBJ2-7
CDR3 protein: CASSYGDRAEQYF

V gene: TRBV5-4
D gene: NA
J gene: TRBJ1-4
CDR3 protein: CASSLGGATNEKLFF

V gene: TRBV5-1
D gene: TRBD1
J gene: TRBJ1-4
CDR3 protein: CASSSTGEWFGEKLFF

V gene: TRBV7-2
D gene: TRBD2
J gene: TRBJ2-3
CDR3 protein: CASSLGLAGRSTDTQYF

V gene: TRBV7-2
D gene: NA
J gene: TRBJ2-7
CDR3 protein: CASSLRRFEQYF

V gene: TRBV29-1
D gene: NA
J gene: TRBJ1-5
CDR3 protein: CSVGAENQPQHF

V gene: TRBV28
D gene: NA
J gene: TRBJ1-5
CDR3 protein: CASSLQGGQPQHF

V gene: TRBV3-1/TRBV3-2
D gene: NA
J gene: TRBJ1-3
CDR3 protein: CASSPIGQSNTIYF